These 27 T cell receptor beta chains came from one sample sequenced in a study of blood T cell repertoires in COVID-19. Clones were read by immunoSEQ multiplex PCR, and TCRdb kept only the in-frame ones, dropping some. There are about 98,000 clones in the sample; about 86% occur only once, and 3.5% to 5% lies in the top ten. Material: peripheral blood. The receptors come from a man aged 60-69 years with acute or convalescent COVID-19.

V is TRBV7-9 and J is TRBJ2-2; 13 bases align to TRBD2. The CDR3 covers 18 residues. V shed 5 bases and J 0 bases; nucleotides not matched to a gene: 6. Germline V lookup: CDR1 SEHNR, CDR2 FQNEAQ (reference sequence). The CDR3 region is CASSLPGTSGANTGELFF. CDR3 sequence (DNA): TGTGCCAGCAGCCTGCCCGGGACTAGCGGGGCGAACACCGGGGAGCTGTTTTTT.

Only one count was recorded for this clone. The rearrangement links TRBV2 to TRBJ1-2; TRBD1 aligns across 9 bases. This CDR3 spans 17 amino acids. CDR1 is SNHLY, CDR2 FYNNEI, per germline. V shed 3 bases and J 6 bases; nucleotides not matched to a gene: 14. CDR3 DNA: TGTGCCAGCAGTGAGGATGGGGTTCACAGGGGGCCGGATGGCTACACCTTC. Encoded protein: CASSEDGVHRGPDGYTF.

About this clone: Other DNA sequences in this sample translate to the same CDR3. This rearrangement joins TRBV11-2 to TRBJ1-1; TRBD1 matches 8 bases. V was clipped by 1 base and J by 4 bases; unmatched bases: 2. The CDR3 contains 14 residues. Germline V lookup: CDR1 SGHAT, CDR2 FQNNGV. In DNA form, the CDR3 reads TGTGCCAGCAGCTTAGGACAGGGGAGCACTGAAGCTTTCTTT. Protein sequence: CASSLGQGSTEAFF.

The rearrangement joins TRBV19 to TRBJ2-7; D uncertain. Per the germline V gene, CDR1 is LNHDA and CDR2 is SQIVND (reference sequence). CDR3 length: 15 amino acids. The ends were cut back, 5 bases at V and 0 bases at J, with 14 bases in the middle. CDR3 region: CASSLRGASSYEQYF. The CDR3 nucleotides are TGTGCCAGTAGTCTCCGAGGAGCCAGCTCCTACGAGCAGTACTTC.

The CDR3 nucleotides read TGTGCCAGCAGTTTAAGGGGGCGAGTCTTCGAGCAGTACTTC. The encoded protein is CASSLRGRVFEQYF. The chain employs TRBV28 and TRBJ2-7, with TRBD1 identical over 7 bases. CDR1 is MDHEN and CDR2 is SYDVKM in the germline V gene. The CDR3 sequence is 14 residues long. The V segment lost 2 bases and the J segment 6 bases; nucleotides outside the gene matches: 7.

This chain uses TRBV7-2 with TRBJ1-5, with D perhaps TRBD1 (5 bases). CDR3 length: 15 residues. V shed 5 bases and J shed 2 bases, with 13 bases lying between them. CDR1 and CDR2 (germline): SGHTA, FQGNSA. CDR3 DNA: TGTGCCAGCAGCCTGGAGGGACGCGGCAATCAGCCCCAGCATTTT. Protein: CASSLEGRGNQPQHF. Full variable domain (rest looked up from reference TRBV7-2 and TRBJ1-5): GAGVSQSPSNKVTEKGKDVELRCDPISGHTALYWYRQSLGQGLEFLIYFQGNSAPDKSGLPSDRFSAERTGGSVSTLTIQRTQQEDSAVYLCASSLEGRGNQPQHFGDGTRLSIL.

The chain carries TRBV24-1 and TRBJ2-5, with TRBD1 identical over 7 bases. The trim removed 3 bases at V and 3 bases at J, leaving 9 bases unmatched. This CDR3 has 16 amino acids. The germline V gene has CDR1 KGHDR and CDR2 SFDVKD. In DNA form, the CDR3 reads TGTGCCACCAGTGATCCTAAGCCGGGACAGAAAGAGACCCAGTACTTC. Its protein is CATSDPKPGQKETQYF.

The genes are TRBV7-2 and TRBJ2-3, with D uncertain. V was trimmed by 6 bases and J by 2 bases, leaving 12 bases between them. Germline V gene sequence: CDR1 SGHTA, CDR2 FQGNSA. The CDR3 runs 14 residues. The CDR3 sequence is CASRMNTFTDTQYF. The CDR3 DNA reads TGTGCCAGCAGGATGAACACCTTCACAGATACGCAGTATTTT.

V and J are TRBV2 and TRBJ1-1, with a tentative D call TRBD1 (5 bases). Germline lookup yields CDR1 SNHLY and CDR2 FYNNEI. Trimming took 7 bases from V and 0 from J, leaving 18 bases between them. There are 16 residues in the CDR3. CDR3 sequence: CASTSPGGKMNTEAFF. The CDR3 DNA is TGTGCCAGCACCAGCCCCGGGGGGAAGATGAACACTGAAGCTTTCTTT.

The chain recombines TRBV4-3 with TRBJ2-3; D gene uncertain. V shed 2 bases and J shed 0 bases, with 6 bases lying between them. The CDR3 has 14 amino acids. Germline V gene sequence: CDR1 LGHNA, CDR2 YSLEER. Written as DNA, the CDR3 is TGCGCCAGCAGCCAATCAACTAGCACAGATACGCAGTATTTT. Its translation is CASSQSTSTDTQYF.

This clone was seen a handful of times. This rearrangement joins TRBV4-2 to TRBJ2-2; D gene ambiguous. Trimming removed 0 bases at V and 4 bases at J, with 15 bases between. CDR1 LGHNA and CDR2 YNFKEQ come from the germline V gene. The CDR3 consists of 17 residues. CDR3 region: CASSQDIQIDLTGELFF. CDR3 bases: TGTGCCAGCAGCCAAGATATACAGATCGACCTCACCGGGGAGCTGTTTTTT.

About this clone itself: The junction and the germline gene differ at one end; a read error may be behind it. The chain joins TRBV7-7 to TRBJ2-1; possibly TRBD1 or TRBD2 for D (7 bases each). The CDR3 contains 18 residues. The germline V gene has CDR1 SSHAT and CDR2 FNYEAQ (reference sequence). CDR3 protein: CASSLGTDVVASGNEQFF. The CDR3 nucleotides read TGTGCTAGCAGCTTAGGGACAGACGTGGTTGCTAGCGGCAATGAGCAGTTCTTC. The full variable domain, in which reference TRBV7-7 and TRBJ2-1 provide the parts outside the CDR3, is GAGVSQSPRYKVTKRGQDVTLRCDPISSHATLYWYQQALGQGPEFLTYFNYEAQPDKSGLPSDRFSAERPEGSISTLTIQRTEQRDSAMYRCASSLGTDVVASGNEQFFGPGTRLTVL.

CDR3 coding DNA: TGTGCCAGCAGTGAATCTACTCGGGGCAATGAGCAGTTCTTC. This translates into CASSESTRGNEQFF. J is TRBJ2-1 and V is TRBV6-1; D possibly corresponds to TRBD2 (5 bases). Trimming removed 2 bases from V and 6 bases from J, with 11 bases in between. This CDR3 has 14 amino acids. The V gene's germline CDR1 is MNHNS and CDR2 SASEGT.

This clone was seen just once. The rearrangement uses TRBV4-1 and TRBJ2-3; TRBD2 matches at 11 bases. Trimming cost V 4 bases and J 3 bases; bases outside gene matches: 12. This CDR3 has 18 residues. From germline, CDR1 is MGHRA and CDR2 YSYEKL. CDR3 nucleotides: TGCGCCAGCAGCCTCTTCGGGCTTACTAGCGGGAGAACAGATACGCAGTATTTT. Protein sequence: CASSLFGLTSGRTDTQYF.

This chain uses TRBV4-2 with TRBJ2-6; 7 positions agree with TRBD2. Germline CDR1 reads LGHNA; CDR2 reads YNFKEQ. Trimming took 3 bases from V and 4 from J; bases not matched to a gene: 6. This CDR3 contains 16 residues. Here the CDR3 reads CASSQSAGTGANVLTF. The CDR3 DNA reads as TGTGCCAGCAGCCAGTCAGCGGGGACCGGGGCCAACGTCCTGACTTTC.

V and J are TRBV6-5 and TRBJ1-6; 9 nucleotides align to TRBD1. V dropped 6 bases and J dropped 9; count of bases not matched to a gene: 9. The CDR3 length is 15 residues. Germline V gene data show CDR1 as MNHEY and CDR2 as SVGAGI. CDR3: CASRIGDRDSSPLHF. The CDR3 DNA reads as TGTGCCAGCAGAATTGGGGACAGGGATAGTTCACCCCTCCACTTT.

This clone was detected a few times. The chain couples TRBV3-1 (or the pseudogene TRBV3-2) to TRBJ1-5, with TRBD1 as a possible D gene (5 bases). There are 14 residues in the CDR3. Germline lookup yields CDR1 LGHDT and CDR2 YNNKEL (reference sequence). Trimming pared 3 bases from V and 5 bases from J, leaving 11 bases between. CDR3 nucleotides: TGTGCCAGCAGCCAGGGACTATCCGATCAGCCCCAGCATTTT. Its protein is CASSQGLSDQPQHF.

This clone showed up many times. This chain links TRBV28 with TRBJ1-3; 9 bases align to TRBD1. This CDR3 region has 15 residues. CDR1 and CDR2 from the germline V gene are MDHEN and SYDVKM. The junction had 7 bases not matched to a gene; V was cut back by 6 bases and J by 4 bases. As DNA, the CDR3 is TGTGCCAGCAGCTCCACAGGGGGCGCGGGAAACACCATATATTTT. Protein sequence: CASSSTGGAGNTIYF. The whole variable domain, filled in from reference TRBV28 and TRBJ1-3, reads DVKVTQSSRYLVKRTGEKVFLECVQDMDHENMFWYRQDPGLGLRLIYFSYDVKMKEKGDIPEGYSVSREKKERFSLILESASTNQTSMYLCASSSTGGAGNTIYFGEGSWLTVV.

This rearrangement joins TRBV27 to TRBJ2-7, with 8 bases identical to TRBD1. Germline V gives CDR1 MNHEY, CDR2 SMNVEV (reference sequence). This CDR3 region has 15 residues. V trimming: 1 base; J trimming: 3 bases; junction bases outside the gene matches: 5. The CDR3 loop is CASSLYGQGDYEQYF. DNA of the CDR3: TGTGCCAGCAGTTTATACGGACAGGGAGACTACGAGCAGTACTTC.

The chain joins TRBV6-6 to TRBJ2-1, with D uncertain. Germline CDR1 and CDR2: MNHNY and SVGAGI (reference sequence). The V and J ends lost 6 bases and 5 bases respectively, with 8 bases between them. The CDR3 contains 12 residues. The CDR3: CASRTNNNEQFF. CDR3 bases: TGTGCCAGCAGAACCAACAACAATGAGCAGTTCTTC.

The chain couples TRBV6-2 or TRBV6-3 to TRBJ2-4, with D perhaps matching TRBD1 (5 bases). The V end lost 6 bases, the J end lost 2 bases, and 11 bases lay between the germline ends. This CDR3 has 14 amino acids. CDR1 and CDR2 (germline): MNHEY, SVGEGT. As DNA, the CDR3 is TGTGCCAGCAGCCTCAGGGTGTCCAAAAACATTCAGTACTTC. It encodes CASSLRVSKNIQYF.

This rearrangement joins TRBV5-4 to TRBJ2-2, with 8 bases fitting TRBD1. Germline CDR1 SGHNT, CDR2 YYREEE (reference sequence). The V segment lost 5 bases and the J segment 2 bases; nucleotides outside the gene matches: 11. The CDR3 runs to 17 residues. CDR3 protein: CASRLQDRATNTGELFF. In DNA form, the CDR3 reads TGTGCCAGCAGGCTCCAGGACAGGGCGACAAACACCGGGGAGCTGTTTTTT.

The chain joins TRBV7-2 to TRBJ1-5; D call uncertain. The CDR3 sequence is 13 residues long. Germline-derived CDR1 and CDR2 are SGHTA and FQGNSA. Trimming stripped 5 bases from V and 4 bases from J, with 9 bases between. CDR3 bases: TGTGCCAGCAGCCCCGCAGTAAATCAGCCCCAGCATTTT. It is translated as CASSPAVNQPQHF.

This clone was counted between two and nine times. The rearrangement uses TRBV9 and TRBJ1-2; D is perhaps TRBD1 (5 bases). This CDR3 region has 13 residues. The germline V gene encodes CDR1 SGDLS and CDR2 YYNGEE. V shed 4 bases and J shed 12 bases, with 19 bases lying between them. The CDR3 sequence: CASSPPAGQVNTF. In nucleotides, the CDR3 is TGTGCCAGCAGCCCCCCGGCGGGGCAGGTTAACACCTTC.

This clone was detected once. This chain connects TRBV27 to TRBJ1-2; 12 positions match TRBD1. The V gene end was trimmed by 8 bases and the J gene end by 4 bases; junction bases not matched to a gene: 5. Germline CDR1 is MNHEY and CDR2 is SMNVEV (reference sequence). The CDR3 extends over 14 amino acids. In nucleotides, the CDR3 is TGTGCCAGCGCGGGGACAGGGGGCTTCTATGGCTACACCTTC. This encodes CASAGTGGFYGYTF.

The chain links TRBV5-5 to TRBJ2-7; 8 bases fit TRBD2. The ends lost 3 bases at V and 3 bases at J; junction bases unmatched: 11. Germline V gene sequence: CDR1 SGHKS, CDR2 YYEKEE (reference sequence). The CDR3 consists of 16 residues. The DNA for the CDR3 is TGTGCCAGCAGCTCCCCGGGGGGGGCCCGAGGCTACGAGCAGTACTTC. Amino acid sequence: CASSSPGGARGYEQYF.

This clone has just one count. The V gene is TRBV29-1, the J gene TRBJ2-3, with a weak D call TRBD2 (6 bases). Looked up from germline, CDR1 is SQVTM and CDR2 is ANQGSEA. This CDR3 spans 13 amino acids. The CDR3 loop is CSAGGLSMDTQYF. The CDR3 bases are TGCAGTGCCGGAGGGCTTTCTATGGATACGCAGTATTTT.